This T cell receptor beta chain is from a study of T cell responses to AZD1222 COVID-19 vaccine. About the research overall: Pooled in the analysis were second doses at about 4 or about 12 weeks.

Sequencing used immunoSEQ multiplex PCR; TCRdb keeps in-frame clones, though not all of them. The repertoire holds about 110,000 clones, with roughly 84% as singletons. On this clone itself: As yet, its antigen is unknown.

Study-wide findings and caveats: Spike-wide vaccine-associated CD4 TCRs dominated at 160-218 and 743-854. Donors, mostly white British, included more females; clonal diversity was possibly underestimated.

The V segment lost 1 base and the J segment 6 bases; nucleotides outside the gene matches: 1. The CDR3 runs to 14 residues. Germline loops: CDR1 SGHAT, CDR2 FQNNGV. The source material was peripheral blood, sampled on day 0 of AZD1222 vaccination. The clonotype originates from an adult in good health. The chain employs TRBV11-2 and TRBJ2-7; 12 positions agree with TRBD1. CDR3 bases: TGTGCCAGCAGCTTAGTGGGACAGGGGGCCGAGCAGTACTTC. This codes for CASSLVGQGAEQYF.